The source of this TCR beta chain is a study of Ad26.COV2.S vaccination and SARS-CoV-2 variants. Background on the study: Ad26.COV2.S shots went into the muscle once or twice, 56 days apart. Findings and caveats of the study: There was a possibility that the TCR breadth and depth analyses underestimated total T cell responses.

Regarding treatment: over 15 received Ad26.COV2.S at low or high dose, single or two shots; five or six received placebo; per-sample allocation not given. Vaccine and placebo recipients were sampled on day 63 after the first injection. Spike of the Wuhan-strain SARS-CoV-2 was expressed by an Ad26 vector, which formed the vaccine. Sequencing used immunoSEQ multiplex PCR; TCRdb keeps in-frame clones, though not all of them. The sample has about 500,000 clones; 80% to 90% are singletons. Only one count was recorded for this clone. Its matching antigen is unknown. This receptor was identified in a person aged 18-60 years who received the Ad26.COV2.S COVID-19 vaccine or a placebo. Sequences were derived from peripheral blood, sampled in a trial of Ad26.COV2.S vaccine versus placebo.

The CDR3 loop is CASTRWGPNSYEQYF. In DNA form, the CDR3 reads TGTGCCAGCACCCGTTGGGGCCCAAACTCCTACGAGCAGTACTTC. The rearrangement uses TRBV6-5 and TRBJ2-7; D is possibly TRBD1 (5 bases). Trimming shortened V by 7 bases and J by 0 bases, and 16 bases separated the two germline ends. The CDR3 has 15 amino acids. The germline gives CDR1 MNHEY, CDR2 SVGAGI.